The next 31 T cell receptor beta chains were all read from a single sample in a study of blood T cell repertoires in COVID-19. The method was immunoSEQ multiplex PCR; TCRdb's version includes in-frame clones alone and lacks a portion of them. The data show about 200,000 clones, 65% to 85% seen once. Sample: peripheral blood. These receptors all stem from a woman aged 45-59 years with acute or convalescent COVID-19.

The CDR3 DNA reads as TGCGCCAGCAGCTCGGGTGGAATGACCGGCACTGAAGCTTTCTTT. This translates into CASSSGGMTGTEAFF. The rearrangement links TRBV5-1 to TRBJ1-1; D not certain. This CDR3 comprises 15 residues. Germline assignment: CDR1 SGHRS and CDR2 YFSETQ. The V end lost 3 bases, the J end lost 4 bases, and 16 bases lay between the germline ends.

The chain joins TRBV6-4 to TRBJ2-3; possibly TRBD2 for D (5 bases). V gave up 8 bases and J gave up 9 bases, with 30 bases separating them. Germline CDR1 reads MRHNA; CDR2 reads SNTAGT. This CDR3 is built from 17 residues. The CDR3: CASLTVTSTEDPGTQYF. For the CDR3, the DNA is TGTGCCAGCTTGACGGTGACGTCTACGGAGGATCCTGGCACGCAGTATTTT.

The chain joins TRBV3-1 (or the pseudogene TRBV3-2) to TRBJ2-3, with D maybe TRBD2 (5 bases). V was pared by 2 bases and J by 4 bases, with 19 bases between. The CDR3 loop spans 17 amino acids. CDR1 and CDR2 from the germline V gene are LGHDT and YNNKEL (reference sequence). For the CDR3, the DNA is TGTGCCAGCAGCCAACCCTTAGCGCTAACTCAAGCAGATACGCAGTATTTT. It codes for CASSQPLALTQADTQYF.

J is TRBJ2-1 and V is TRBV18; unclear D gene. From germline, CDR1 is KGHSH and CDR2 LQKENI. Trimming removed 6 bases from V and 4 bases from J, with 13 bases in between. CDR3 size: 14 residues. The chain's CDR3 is CASSQSPTYNEQFF. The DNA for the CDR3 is TGTGCCAGCTCGCAAAGCCCGACTTACAATGAGCAGTTCTTC.

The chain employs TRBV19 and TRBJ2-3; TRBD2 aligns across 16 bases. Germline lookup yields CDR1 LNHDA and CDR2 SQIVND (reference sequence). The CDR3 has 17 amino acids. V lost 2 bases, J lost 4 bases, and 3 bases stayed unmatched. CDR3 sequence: CASSITGTSGRADTQYF. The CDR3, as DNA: TGTGCCAGTAGTATAACCGGGACTAGCGGGAGGGCAGATACGCAGTATTTT.

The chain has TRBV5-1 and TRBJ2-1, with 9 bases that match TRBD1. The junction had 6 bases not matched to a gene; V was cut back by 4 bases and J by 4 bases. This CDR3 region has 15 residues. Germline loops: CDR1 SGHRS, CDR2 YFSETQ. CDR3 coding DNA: TGCGCCAGCAGCGATTGGGACAGGGCTTACAATGAGCAGTTCTTC. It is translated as CASSDWDRAYNEQFF. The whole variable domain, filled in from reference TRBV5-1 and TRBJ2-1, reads KAGVTQTPRYLIKTRGQQVTLSCSPISGHRSVSWYQQTPGQGLQFLFEYFSETQRNKGNFPGRFSGRQFSNSRSEMNVSTLELGDSALYLCASSDWDRAYNEQFFGPGTRLTVL.

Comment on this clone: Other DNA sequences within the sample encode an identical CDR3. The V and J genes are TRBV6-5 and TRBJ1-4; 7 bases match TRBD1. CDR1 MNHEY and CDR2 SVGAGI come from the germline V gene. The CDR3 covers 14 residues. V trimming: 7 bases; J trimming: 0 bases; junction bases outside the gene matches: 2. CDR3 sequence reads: CASNQGATNEKLFF. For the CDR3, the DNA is TGTGCCAGCAACCAGGGGGCAACTAATGAAAAACTGTTTTTT.

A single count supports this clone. CDR3 in DNA: TGTGCCAGCAGTGGCGAAGAGACCCAGTACTTC. Residues: CASSGEETQYF. The chain links TRBV2 to TRBJ2-5; D remains unclear. The germline V gene has CDR1 SNHLY and CDR2 FYNNEI. Trimming stripped 4 bases from V and 3 bases from J, with 3 bases between. The CDR3 length is 11 residues.

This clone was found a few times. Here the CDR3 DNA reads TGTGCCATCACGGGACTAGCGGTCAACTTGGTCCAAGAGACCCAGTACTTC. It codes for CAITGLAVNLVQETQYF. The chain links TRBV2 to TRBJ2-5; 11 bases align to TRBD2. V was pared by 10 bases and J by 1 base, with 14 bases of the junction left unmatched. The CDR3 is 17 amino acids. Germline loops: CDR1 SNHLY, CDR2 FYNNEI.

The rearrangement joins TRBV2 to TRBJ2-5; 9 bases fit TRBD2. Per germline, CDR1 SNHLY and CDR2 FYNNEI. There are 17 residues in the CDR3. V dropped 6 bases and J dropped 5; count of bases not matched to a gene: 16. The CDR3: CASSLQFVAGGGETQYF. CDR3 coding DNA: TGTGCCAGCAGCCTCCAGTTTGTGGCGGGAGGGGGGGAGACCCAGTACTTC.

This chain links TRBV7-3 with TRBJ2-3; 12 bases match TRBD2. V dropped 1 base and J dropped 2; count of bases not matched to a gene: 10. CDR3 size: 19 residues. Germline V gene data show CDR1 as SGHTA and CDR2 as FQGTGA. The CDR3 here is CASSLNPGLAGIHTDTQYF. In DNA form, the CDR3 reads TGTGCCAGCAGCTTAAACCCCGGACTAGCGGGAATTCACACAGATACGCAGTATTTT.

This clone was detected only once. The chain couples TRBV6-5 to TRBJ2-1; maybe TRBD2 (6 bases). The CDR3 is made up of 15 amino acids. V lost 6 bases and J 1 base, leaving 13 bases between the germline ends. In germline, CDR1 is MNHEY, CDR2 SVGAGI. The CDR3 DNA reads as TGTGCCAGCAGGGGACCCGGGACTTCCTACAATGAGCAGTTCTTC. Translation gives CASRGPGTSYNEQFF.

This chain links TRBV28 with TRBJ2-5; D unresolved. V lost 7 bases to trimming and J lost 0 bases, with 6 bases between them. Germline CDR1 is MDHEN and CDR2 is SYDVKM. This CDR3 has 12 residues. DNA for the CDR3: TGTGCCAGCATGGGCGACCAAGAGACCCAGTACTTC. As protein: CASMGDQETQYF.

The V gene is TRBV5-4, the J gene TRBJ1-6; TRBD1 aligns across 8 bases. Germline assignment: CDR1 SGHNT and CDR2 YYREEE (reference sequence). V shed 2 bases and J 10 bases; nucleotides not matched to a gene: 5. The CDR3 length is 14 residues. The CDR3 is CASSLDRGESPLHF. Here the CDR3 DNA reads TGTGCCAGCAGCTTAGACAGGGGAGAGTCACCCCTCCACTTT.

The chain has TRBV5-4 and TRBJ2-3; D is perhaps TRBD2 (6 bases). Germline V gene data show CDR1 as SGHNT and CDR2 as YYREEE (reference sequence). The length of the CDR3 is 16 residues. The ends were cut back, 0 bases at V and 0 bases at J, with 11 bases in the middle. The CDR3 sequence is CASSLGGGSSTDTQYF. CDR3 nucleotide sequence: TGTGCCAGCAGCTTGGGTGGAGGGTCTAGCACAGATACGCAGTATTTT. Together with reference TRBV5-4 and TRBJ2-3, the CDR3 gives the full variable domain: ETGVTQSPTHLIKTRGQQVTLRCSSQSGHNTVSWYQQALGQGPQFIFQYYREEENGRGNFPPRFSGLQFPNYSSELNVNALELDDSALYLCASSLGGGSSTDTQYFGPGTRLTVL.

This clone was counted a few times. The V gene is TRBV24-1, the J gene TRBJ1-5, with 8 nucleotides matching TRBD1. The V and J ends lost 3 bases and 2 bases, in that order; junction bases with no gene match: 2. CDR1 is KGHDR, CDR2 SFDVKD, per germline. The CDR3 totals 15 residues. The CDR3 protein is CATSDGGQGNQPQHF. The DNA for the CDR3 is TGTGCCACCAGTGATGGGGGACAGGGCAATCAGCCCCAGCATTTT.

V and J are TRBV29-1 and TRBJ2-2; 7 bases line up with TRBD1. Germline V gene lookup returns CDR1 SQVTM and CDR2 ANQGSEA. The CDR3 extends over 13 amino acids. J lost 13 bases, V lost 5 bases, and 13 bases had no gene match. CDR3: CSVLIPGGSSLFF. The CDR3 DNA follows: TGCAGCGTTTTAATCCCAGGGGGTTCGTCGCTGTTTTTT.

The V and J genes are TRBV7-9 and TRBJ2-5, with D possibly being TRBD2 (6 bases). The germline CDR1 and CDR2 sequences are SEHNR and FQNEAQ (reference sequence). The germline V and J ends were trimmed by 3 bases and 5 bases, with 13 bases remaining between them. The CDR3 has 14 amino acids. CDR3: CASSFQEGRETQYF. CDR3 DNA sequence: TGTGCCAGCAGCTTCCAGGAGGGGAGGGAGACCCAGTACTTC.

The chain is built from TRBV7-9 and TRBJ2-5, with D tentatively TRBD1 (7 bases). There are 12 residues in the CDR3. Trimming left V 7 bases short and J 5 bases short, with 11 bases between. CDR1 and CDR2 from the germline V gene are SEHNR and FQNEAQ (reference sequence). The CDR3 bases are TGTGCCAGCACCCCAGGGGGGGAGACCCAGTACTTC. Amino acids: CASTPGGETQYF.

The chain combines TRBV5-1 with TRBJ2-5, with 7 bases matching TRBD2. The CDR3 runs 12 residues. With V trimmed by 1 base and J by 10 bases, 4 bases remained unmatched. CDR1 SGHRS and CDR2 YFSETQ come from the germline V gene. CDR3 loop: CASSLSGLDQYF. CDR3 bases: TGCGCCAGCAGCTTGAGCGGACTAGACCAGTACTTC.

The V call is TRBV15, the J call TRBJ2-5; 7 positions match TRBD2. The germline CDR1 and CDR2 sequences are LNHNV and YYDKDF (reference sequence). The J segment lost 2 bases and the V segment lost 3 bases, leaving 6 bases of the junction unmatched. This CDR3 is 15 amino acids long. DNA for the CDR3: TGTGCCACCAGCAGTTTGGCTAGCGGACAAGAGACCCAGTACTTC. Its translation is CATSSLASGQETQYF.

The CDR3 spells CASGSGTRGNEQFF. DNA for the CDR3: TGTGCCAGCGGCTCCGGGACTAGGGGGAATGAGCAGTTCTTC. The V gene is TRBV3-1 (or the pseudogene TRBV3-2), the J gene TRBJ2-1; 8 positions agree with TRBD2. The V gene's germline CDR1 is LGHDT and CDR2 YNNKEL (reference sequence). Trimming removed 8 bases from V and 7 bases from J; junction bases left unmatched: 10. This CDR3 comprises 14 residues.

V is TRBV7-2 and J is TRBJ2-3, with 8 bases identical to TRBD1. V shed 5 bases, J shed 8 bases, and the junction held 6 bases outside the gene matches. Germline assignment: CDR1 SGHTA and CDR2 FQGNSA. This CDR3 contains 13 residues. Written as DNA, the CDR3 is TGTGCCAGCAGCACCGGACAGGGAGGTACGCAGTATTTT. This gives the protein CASSTGQGGTQYF.

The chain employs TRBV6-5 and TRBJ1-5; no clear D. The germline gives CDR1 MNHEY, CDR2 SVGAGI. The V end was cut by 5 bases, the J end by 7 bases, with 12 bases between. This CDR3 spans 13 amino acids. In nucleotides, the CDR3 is TGTGCCAGCAGTCCCTCCCCCTTGCAGCCCCAGCATTTT. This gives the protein CASSPSPLQPQHF.

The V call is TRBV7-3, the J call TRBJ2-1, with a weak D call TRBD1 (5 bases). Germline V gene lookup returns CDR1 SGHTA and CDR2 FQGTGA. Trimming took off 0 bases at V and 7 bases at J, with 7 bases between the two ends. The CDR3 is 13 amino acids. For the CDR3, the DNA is TGTGCCAGCAGCTTAACGCAGGGAAATGAGCAGTTCTTC. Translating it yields CASSLTQGNEQFF.

CDR3 amino acids: CASSFTRDRGVYDTQYF. The CDR3 nucleotides read TGTGCCAGCAGTTTCACCCGGGACCGGGGGGTATATGATACGCAGTATTTT. The chain combines TRBV28 with TRBJ2-3; 7 bases line up with TRBD2. CDR3 size: 17 residues. J gave up 6 bases and V 3 bases, and 15 bases lay outside the gene matches. Germline values: CDR1 MDHEN, CDR2 SYDVKM.

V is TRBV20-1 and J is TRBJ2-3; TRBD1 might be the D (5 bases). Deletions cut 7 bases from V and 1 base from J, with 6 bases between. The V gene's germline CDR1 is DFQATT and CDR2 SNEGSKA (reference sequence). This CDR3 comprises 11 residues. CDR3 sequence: CSGQRTDTQYF. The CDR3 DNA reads TGCAGTGGACAGCGCACAGATACGCAGTATTTT.

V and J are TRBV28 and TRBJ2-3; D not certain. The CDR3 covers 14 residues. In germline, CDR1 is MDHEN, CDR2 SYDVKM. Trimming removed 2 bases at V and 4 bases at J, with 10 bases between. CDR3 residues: CASSLAGAADTQYF. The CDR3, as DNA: TGTGCCAGCAGTTTAGCTGGCGCGGCAGATACGCAGTATTTT.

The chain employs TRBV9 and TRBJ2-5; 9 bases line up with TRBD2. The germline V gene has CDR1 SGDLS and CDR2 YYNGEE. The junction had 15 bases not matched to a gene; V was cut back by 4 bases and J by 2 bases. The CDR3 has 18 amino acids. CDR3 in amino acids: CASSQSASGAPPQETQYF. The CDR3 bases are TGTGCCAGCAGCCAATCGGCTAGCGGGGCCCCTCCTCAAGAGACCCAGTACTTC. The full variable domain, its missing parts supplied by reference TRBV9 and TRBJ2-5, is DSGVTQTPKHLITATGQRVTLRCSPRSGDLSVYWYQQSLDQGLQFLIQYYNGEERAKGNILERFSAQQFPDLHSELNLSSLELGDSALYFCASSQSASGAPPQETQYFGPGTRLLVL.

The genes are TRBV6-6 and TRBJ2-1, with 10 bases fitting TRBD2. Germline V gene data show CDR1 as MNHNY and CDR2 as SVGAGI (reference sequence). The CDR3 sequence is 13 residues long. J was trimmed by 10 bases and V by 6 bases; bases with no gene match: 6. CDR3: CASRPTSGNEQFF. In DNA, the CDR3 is TGTGCCAGCAGACCTACTAGCGGGAACGAGCAGTTCTTC.

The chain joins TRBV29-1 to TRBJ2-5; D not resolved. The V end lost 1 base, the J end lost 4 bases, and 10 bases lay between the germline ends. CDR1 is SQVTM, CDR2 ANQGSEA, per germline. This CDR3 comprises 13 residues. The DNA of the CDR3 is TGCAGCGTTGAAGTTACTCTCGGAGAGACCCAGTACTTC. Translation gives CSVEVTLGETQYF.